Following are 11 T cell receptor beta chains from one sample sequenced in a study of blood T cell repertoires in COVID-19. Assay: immunoSEQ multiplex PCR; the TCRdb copy retains only in-frame clones and omits some. In the table there are some 330,000 clones, about 92% of which are singletons. The sample consisted of PBMCs or T cells enriched from blood (not recorded which). These TCRs come from a woman in her thirties who had recovered from COVID-19.

This clone was recorded once. The chain links TRBV12-3 or TRBV12-4 to TRBJ1-1; TRBD1 agrees at 8 bases. The length of the CDR3 is 12 residues. V shed 7 bases, J shed 5 bases, and the junction held 3 bases outside the gene matches. The CDR3 is CASMTGVTEAFF. Written as DNA, the CDR3 is TGTGCCAGCATGACAGGGGTGACTGAAGCTTTCTTT.

The chain uses TRBV19 and TRBJ2-1; 9 bases agree with TRBD2. The CDR3 runs to 19 residues. Germline lookup yields CDR1 LNHDA and CDR2 SQIVND (reference sequence). Unmatched junction bases numbered 14, after V lost 0 bases and J lost 5 bases. This CDR3 is CASSIDGLAGTPEDNEQFF. CDR3 DNA: TGTGCCAGTAGTATAGATGGGCTAGCGGGAACCCCGGAGGACAATGAGCAGTTCTTC.

The CDR3 reads CASSIDRGIANYGYTF. CDR3 in DNA: TGTGCCAGCAGCATTGACAGGGGAATAGCTAACTATGGCTACACCTTC. V usage is TRBV28 and J usage is TRBJ1-2; 8 nucleotides align to TRBD1. The CDR3 sequence is 16 residues long. Germline V gives CDR1 MDHEN, CDR2 SYDVKM. V lost 6 bases to trimming and J lost 0 bases; unmatched junction nucleotides: 9.

This clone occurred once. The V gene is TRBV5-4, the J gene TRBJ2-1, with a tentative D call TRBD1 (6 bases). Germline V lookup: CDR1 SGHNT, CDR2 YYREEE (reference sequence). This CDR3 has 16 amino acids. V lost 0 bases to trimming and J lost 6 bases, with 16 bases between them. Written as DNA, the CDR3 is TGTGCCAGCAGCTTGGTTTTGGGGGCTAGGGTCAATGAGCAGTTCTTC. The encoded protein is CASSLVLGARVNEQFF.

The CDR3 sequence is CASSLGAIGADTQYF. The CDR3 nucleotides read TGTGCCAGCAGTTTAGGGGCCATTGGTGCAGATACGCAGTATTTT. The chain carries TRBV28 and TRBJ2-3; weak D call: TRBD1 (5 bases). V was shortened by 2 bases and J by 4 bases, with 13 bases between the two germline ends. The CDR3 has 15 amino acids. Germline V gene lookup returns CDR1 MDHEN and CDR2 SYDVKM.

V usage is TRBV7-3 and J usage is TRBJ2-2; TRBD2 is a possible D gene (6 bases). Deletions cut 3 bases from V and 5 bases from J, with 16 bases between. Germline loops: CDR1 SGHTA, CDR2 FQGTGA. CDR3 length: 16 residues. The CDR3 loop reads CASSFRGGIDTGELFF. In DNA form, the CDR3 reads TGTGCCAGCAGCTTTAGAGGCGGGATAGATACCGGGGAGCTGTTTTTT.

In this sample, this clone turned up once. The chain employs TRBV6-2 or TRBV6-3 and TRBJ2-7; perhaps TRBD1 as D (7 bases). Germline CDR1 MNHEY, CDR2 SVGEGT. The CDR3 is made up of 17 amino acids. Between the trimmed V and J ends, which lost 0 bases and 7 bases, there was a span of 22 bases. The CDR3 sequence is CASSYSPTGRLVTEQYF. CDR3 in DNA: TGTGCCAGCAGTTACTCCCCGACAGGGAGGTTGGTAACGGAGCAGTACTTC.

The count of this clone is one. The rearrangement joins TRBV7-2 to TRBJ2-7, with TRBD2 matching 7 bases. Germline V gene data show CDR1 as SGHTA and CDR2 as FQGNSA. Trimming removed 0 bases from V and 2 bases from J; junction bases left unmatched: 7. This CDR3 spans 16 amino acids. CDR3 loop: CASSLASSGAPYEQYF. The CDR3 coding sequence is TGTGCCAGCAGCTTAGCCTCCAGCGGGGCACCCTACGAGCAGTACTTC. Full variable domain (outside the CDR3, taken from reference TRBV7-2 and TRBJ2-7): GAGVSQSPSNKVTEKGKDVELRCDPISGHTALYWYRQSLGQGLEFLIYFQGNSAPDKSGLPSDRFSAERTGGSVSTLTIQRTQQEDSAVYLCASSLASSGAPYEQYFGPGTRLTVT.

This clone is a singleton in its sample. The chain employs TRBV6-5 and TRBJ2-7; TRBD2 aligns across 14 bases. The CDR3 is 14 residues long. CDR1 is MNHEY and CDR2 is SVGAGI in the germline V gene. The trim removed 8 bases at V and 3 bases at J, leaving 3 bases unmatched. CDR3 DNA sequence: TGTGCCAGCCGGGGACTAGCGGGAGTCTACGAGCAGTACTTC. Amino acids: CASRGLAGVYEQYF.

This rearrangement joins TRBV9 to TRBJ1-2; 8 bases line up with TRBD1. Germline V gives CDR1 SGDLS, CDR2 YYNGEE. V gave up 4 bases and J gave up 0 bases; unmatched junction bases: 5. CDR3 length equals 15 residues. The CDR3 nucleotides read TGTGCCAGCAGCCCCAGACAGGGGTCTAACTATGGCTACACCTTC. Its translation is CASSPRQGSNYGYTF.

The chain links TRBV5-1 to TRBJ1-1; possible D gene TRBD1, 5 bases. The CDR3 runs 14 residues. CDR1 and CDR2 from the germline V gene are SGHRS and YFSETQ. Trimming cost V 5 bases and J 0 bases, with 11 bases left between them. This chain's CDR3 is CASRPGGLNTEAFF. The CDR3 DNA follows: TGCGCCAGCAGGCCCGGGGGACTGAACACTGAAGCTTTCTTT. Combining the CDR3 with reference TRBV5-1 and TRBJ1-1 gives the whole variable domain KAGVTQTPRYLIKTRGQQVTLSCSPISGHRSVSWYQQTPGQGLQFLFEYFSETQRNKGNFPGRFSGRQFSNSRSEMNVSTLELGDSALYLCASRPGGLNTEAFFGQGTRLTVV.